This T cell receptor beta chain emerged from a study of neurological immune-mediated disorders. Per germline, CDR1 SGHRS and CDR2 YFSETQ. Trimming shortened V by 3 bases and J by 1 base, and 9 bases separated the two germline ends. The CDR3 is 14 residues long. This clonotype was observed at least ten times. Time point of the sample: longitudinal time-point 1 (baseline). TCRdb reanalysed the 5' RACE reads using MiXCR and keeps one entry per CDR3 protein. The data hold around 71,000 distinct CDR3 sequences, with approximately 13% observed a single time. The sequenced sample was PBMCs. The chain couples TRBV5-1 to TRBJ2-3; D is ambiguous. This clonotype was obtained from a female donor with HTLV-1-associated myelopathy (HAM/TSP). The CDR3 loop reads CASSSRRGTDTQYF. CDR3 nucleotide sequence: TGCGCCAGCAGCTCTCGTAGGGGCACAGATACGCAGTATTTT.